A selection of T cell receptor beta chains follows, all from one sample in a study of PD-1 blockade in classical Hodgkin lymphoma. Profiling relied on immunoSEQ multiplex PCR, and the TCRdb table lists in-frame clones only, not all of them. The table has about 99,000 clones, roughly 81% seen once; the top ten hold around 17%. Source: peripheral blood mononuclear cells (PBMCs), taken before the second cycle of nivolumab. The origin of the receptors is a human donor with classical Hodgkin lymphoma. Both conserved end residues are part of each CDR3. Fields, in order: CDR3 protein, V gene, J gene.

cdr3_aa: CASSVGVAGSNQPQHF; v_call: TRBV7-2; j_call: TRBJ1-5
cdr3_aa: CASSQVRAGTQYF; v_call: TRBV4-3; j_call: TRBJ2-3
cdr3_aa: CASSLEVAGTGTQYF; v_call: TRBV7-8; j_call: TRBJ2-5
cdr3_aa: CASSLGTGRFFTEAFF; v_call: TRBV27; j_call: TRBJ1-1
cdr3_aa: CASSPPSGANVLTF; v_call: TRBV5-6; j_call: TRBJ2-6
cdr3_aa: CASSPSTGFGGYTF; v_call: TRBV18; j_call: TRBJ1-2
cdr3_aa: CASTSGQFMNTEAFF; v_call: TRBV2; j_call: TRBJ1-1
cdr3_aa: CAWSVGVSTDTQYF; v_call: TRBV30; j_call: TRBJ2-3
cdr3_aa: CASALSRGLFYEQYF; v_call: TRBV12-5; j_call: TRBJ2-7
cdr3_aa: CASIRGGTEAFF; v_call: TRBV2; j_call: TRBJ1-1
cdr3_aa: CASSEGWGAGNTIYF; v_call: TRBV6-1; j_call: TRBJ1-3
cdr3_aa: CATSARFWAEDEQFF; v_call: TRBV15; j_call: TRBJ2-1
cdr3_aa: CAITGQGTDTQYF; v_call: TRBV10-3; j_call: TRBJ2-3
cdr3_aa: CASSFRGPYNEQFF; v_call: TRBV19; j_call: TRBJ2-1
cdr3_aa: CASSLMSKETQYF; v_call: TRBV7-9; j_call: TRBJ2-5
cdr3_aa: CAISDTPEPFNYGYTF; v_call: TRBV10-3; j_call: TRBJ1-2
cdr3_aa: CASTPGGLQETQYF; v_call: TRBV19; j_call: TRBJ2-5
cdr3_aa: CASSLGVAYEQYF; v_call: TRBV7-6; j_call: TRBJ2-7
cdr3_aa: CASSEALQGAFF; v_call: TRBV6-1; j_call: TRBJ1-1
cdr3_aa: CAITEHSGVGELFF; v_call: TRBV10-3; j_call: TRBJ2-2
cdr3_aa: CASSVGGSWTGELFF; v_call: TRBV9; j_call: TRBJ2-2
cdr3_aa: CASSFTGHGELFF; v_call: TRBV28; j_call: TRBJ2-2
cdr3_aa: CASSLRGADVQYF; v_call: TRBV6-1; j_call: TRBJ2-7
cdr3_aa: CAISESGQPQHF; v_call: TRBV10-3; j_call: TRBJ1-5
cdr3_aa: CASSLANGGHYNEQFF; v_call: TRBV5-1; j_call: TRBJ2-1
cdr3_aa: CASSLGANTGELFF; v_call: TRBV14; j_call: TRBJ2-2
cdr3_aa: CASSLITTGFPEAFF; v_call: TRBV7-8; j_call: TRBJ1-1
cdr3_aa: CASSSLGAGSPTQYF; v_call: TRBV27; j_call: TRBJ2-3
cdr3_aa: CASSSTGAITDTQYF; v_call: TRBV6-1; j_call: TRBJ2-3
cdr3_aa: CSAGGSSRETQYF; v_call: TRBV29-1; j_call: TRBJ2-5
cdr3_aa: CASSQDWVSADTQYF; v_call: TRBV14; j_call: TRBJ2-3
cdr3_aa: CAGVGANTEAFF; v_call: TRBV28; j_call: TRBJ1-1
cdr3_aa: CAWSVGGWTGELFF; v_call: TRBV30; j_call: TRBJ2-2
cdr3_aa: CATSRLDDSYSEQFF; v_call: TRBV15; j_call: TRBJ2-1
cdr3_aa: CASSPRTGPDYGYTF; v_call: TRBV7-7; j_call: TRBJ1-2
cdr3_aa: CASSLVGGWTDTQYF; v_call: TRBV7-2; j_call: TRBJ2-3
cdr3_aa: CASSIGGTMNTEAFF; v_call: TRBV19; j_call: TRBJ1-1